The next 8 T cell receptor beta chains were all read from a single sample in a study of blood T cell repertoires in COVID-19. Assay used: immunoSEQ multiplex PCR; TCRdb lists only in-frame clones, some missing. This table holds about 120,000 clones, 90% found once. Sequenced sample: peripheral blood. The receptors stem from a woman between 55 and 75 years old with COVID-19, enrolled during active disease.

J is TRBJ2-7 and V is TRBV2, with 7 bases identical to TRBD1. V was pared by 5 bases and J by 2 bases, with 9 bases of the junction left unmatched. Germline V lookup: CDR1 SNHLY, CDR2 FYNNEI. The CDR3 covers 15 residues. CDR3 amino acids: CASSYGTAQTYEQYF. DNA of the CDR3: TGTGCCAGCAGTTATGGGACAGCGCAGACCTACGAGCAGTACTTC.

The chain carries TRBV5-1 and TRBJ2-7; D is perhaps TRBD2 (7 bases). Germline V gene sequence: CDR1 SGHRS, CDR2 YFSETQ. The CDR3 is 13 amino acids. The V gene lost 0 bases and the J gene lost 5 bases, with 9 bases spanning the gap. This CDR3 reads CASSLEGGDEQYF. CDR3 coding DNA: TGCGCCAGCAGCTTGGAGGGGGGGGACGAGCAGTACTTC.

The chain combines TRBV5-1 with TRBJ1-2; 9 positions match TRBD1. Unmatched junction bases numbered 9, after V lost 4 bases and J lost 2 bases. From germline, CDR1 is SGHRS and CDR2 YFSETQ. CDR3 length: 16 residues. This chain's CDR3 is CASSADRGRGNYGYTF. The CDR3 DNA is TGCGCCAGCAGCGCGGACAGGGGAAGAGGGAACTATGGCTACACCTTC.

This clone was counted a single time. The gene calls are TRBV4-1 and TRBJ2-7; weak D call: TRBD1 (6 bases). Trimming shortened V by 1 base and J by 3 bases, and 13 bases separated the two germline ends. Germline V gene data show CDR1 as MGHRA and CDR2 as YSYEKL. The CDR3 has 15 amino acids. CDR3 amino acids: CASSQGLVRGYEQYF. The CDR3 bases are TGCGCCAGCAGCCAAGGTTTGGTCAGGGGCTACGAGCAGTACTTC.

This clone occurred a few times. This rearrangement joins TRBV5-1 to TRBJ2-2, with a possible D match to TRBD1 (6 bases). Germline V gene data show CDR1 as SGHRS and CDR2 as YFSETQ. V was shortened by 1 base and J by 5 bases, with 15 bases between the two germline ends. The CDR3 contains 16 residues. CDR3: CASSLTGIINTGELFF. The CDR3 DNA follows: TGCGCCAGCAGCTTGACAGGGATTATCAATACCGGGGAGCTGTTTTTT.

The rearrangement links TRBV3-1 (or the pseudogene TRBV3-2) to TRBJ2-5, with 12 bases lining up with TRBD2. This CDR3 contains 17 residues. Trimming removed 0 bases from V and 5 bases from J; junction bases left unmatched: 7. Per germline, CDR1 LGHDT and CDR2 YNNKEL (reference sequence). DNA of the CDR3: TGTGCCAGCAGCCAAGAACCTAGCGGGGGGGCTAAGGAGACCCAGTACTTC. This translates into CASSQEPSGGAKETQYF.

The chain uses TRBV4-3 and TRBJ2-1; 11 nucleotides align to TRBD1. Germline V gene lookup returns CDR1 LGHNA and CDR2 YSLEER. CDR3 size: 17 residues. With V trimmed by 1 base and J by 3 bases, 5 bases remained unmatched. CDR3 loop: CASSQGGGQGDYNEQFF. The CDR3 coding sequence is TGCGCCAGCAGCCAAGGAGGGGGACAGGGGGACTACAATGAGCAGTTCTTC.

V gene TRBV4-3 combines with J gene TRBJ2-1; D unresolved. Germline V gene lookup returns CDR1 LGHNA and CDR2 YSLEER. There are 13 residues in the CDR3. V lost 4 bases and J 6 bases, leaving 10 bases between the germline ends. CDR3 residues: CASSLDISNEQFF. Written as DNA, the CDR3 is TGCGCCAGCAGCCTAGACATTTCCAATGAGCAGTTCTTC.